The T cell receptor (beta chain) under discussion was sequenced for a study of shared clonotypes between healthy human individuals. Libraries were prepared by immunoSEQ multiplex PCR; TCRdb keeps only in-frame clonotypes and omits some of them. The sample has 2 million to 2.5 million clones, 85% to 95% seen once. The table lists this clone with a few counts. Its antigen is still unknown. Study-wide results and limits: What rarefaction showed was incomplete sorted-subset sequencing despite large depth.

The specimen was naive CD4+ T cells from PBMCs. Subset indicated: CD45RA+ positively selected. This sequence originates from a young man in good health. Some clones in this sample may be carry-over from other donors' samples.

CDR3 loop: CASSSRGNSYNEQFF. CDR3 coding DNA: TGTGCCAGCAGCTCCAGGGGGAACTCCTACAATGAGCAGTTCTTC. V gene TRBV13 combines with J gene TRBJ2-1, with TRBD1 identical over 7 bases. Trimming removed 4 bases from V and 0 bases from J; junction bases left unmatched: 3. This CDR3 contains 15 residues. Germline lookup yields CDR1 PRHDT and CDR2 FYEKMQ (reference sequence).